This T cell receptor beta chain was identified during a study of T cell changes during pregnancy in multiple sclerosis. The V gene's germline CDR1 is SGHRS and CDR2 YFSETQ. Trimming removed 5 bases from V and 2 bases from J; junction bases left unmatched: 4. There are 14 residues in the CDR3. Clones were sequenced by immunoSEQ multiplex PCR, and TCRdb holds only the in-frame ones, with some missing. The sample lists around 45,000 clones; around 90% were seen once. This clone was seen a single time. The clonotype comes from a female donor with multiple sclerosis, enrolled in a pregnancy study. This specimen was CD4+ T cells from peripheral blood mononuclear cells, taken before pregnancy. The rearrangement uses TRBV5-1 and TRBJ2-3; 8 bases are shared with TRBD2. CDR3 bases: TGCGCCAGCAGGGGCGGGGGGCCCACAGATACGCAGTATTTT. Translated: CASRGGGPTDTQYF.